These T cell receptor beta chains were read from a single sample in a study of cytomegalovirus exposure and HLA in healthy donors. Some clones are missing from TCRdb's copy, which holds only in-frame ones; the method was immunoSEQ multiplex PCR. This sample carries around 140,000 clones, with roughly 1.7% going to the ten biggest clones. Material: PBMCs. These TCRs come from a woman aged 40 to 50 in good health and CMV-seropositive. Both conserved end residues are part of each CDR3.

TRBV28 CASRESTGELFF
TRBV2 CASRGDSPYEQYF
TRBV2 CASSSSGFPSVGEDTQYF
TRBV2 CASSVTSGGPTYEQYF
TRBV4-1 CASSQVIRQGDEQFF
TRBV5-1 CASSPTGDNEQFF
TRBV5-4 CASSYPQGASGSYEQYF
TRBV19 CATSSPGTGVYEQYF
TRBV4-1 CASSPLAGARRETQYF
TRBV6-6 CASSYSGQISYEQYF
TRBV7-9 CASTRGGNQPQHF
TRBV7-9 CASSSGTSGNLGEQYF
TRBV19 CASRLAGNTGELFF
TRBV28 CASSPGGDTGELFF
TRBV19 CASSTGLPRRRAATDTQYF
TRBV5-1 CASSLGPNRADTQYF
TRBV19 CASSRDRGGTEAFF
TRBV29-1 CSVEDRRGSGYTF
TRBV6-6 CASTTRGREQYF
TRBV7-9 CASSQVLAAYYNEQFF
TRBV28 CASSSPSGRVLISYNEQFF
TRBV15 CATSRDRRWETQYF
TRBV9 CASSVASSDTEAFF
TRBV15 CATSRGGQGQGYTF
TRBV9 CASSIEYRGDEQFF
TRBV7-2 CASSLRLAGLSYNEQFF
TRBV5-1 CASSLVGSEQYF
TRBV27 CASSPRWQETQYF
TRBV6-1 CASSEARTGWETQYF
TRBV6-1 CASSEASGSGWGTQYF
TRBV7-3 CASSPTGPGDTQYF
TRBV7-8 CASSGRRLAGVGDTQYF
TRBV2 CASRPVSGRTTYEQYF
TRBV4-3 CASSQIPGTSGIQQYF
TRBV5-1 CASSLTIAHDSYNEQFF
TRBV10-3 CAISGTSAQETQYF
TRBV5-1 CASSFRDSTYEQYF